One sample yielded the 2 T cell receptor beta chains listed below, sequenced in a study of technical replicates of blood from a few donors (dated by TCRdb to about 2017). The library was obtained by the immunoSEQ multiplex PCR assay. What TCRdb holds here is the immuneACCESS table cut down to in-frame rearrangements. Part of the clones is not present; checked against another copy, under half of the missing clones reflect an unresolved V gene, and the others are unexplained. This sample has approximately 82,000 clones in its table, and 94% of those were observed once. The ten biggest clones cover roughly 0.26% of the sample. Sequencing was carried out using T cells isolated from PBMCs. All receptors derive from a human donor in good health.

The rearrangement joins TRBV27 to TRBJ1-5, with a possible D match to TRBD1 (6 bases). CDR3 length: 17 residues. The V end lost 10 bases, the J end lost 0 bases, and 22 bases lay between the germline ends. CDR1 and CDR2 from the germline V gene are MNHEY and SMNVEV (reference sequence). The CDR3 DNA sequence: TGTGCCACCGCAGAGATCGCAGGGGCCTATAGCAATCAGCCCCAGCATTTT. Amino acid sequence: CATAEIAGAYSNQPQHF.

This sequence joins TRBV28 and TRBJ1-4; weak D call: TRBD1 (5 bases). The V and J ends lost 8 bases and 0 bases respectively, with 13 bases between them. The CDR3 is made up of 15 amino acids. Germline lookup yields CDR1 MDHEN and CDR2 SYDVKM. The CDR3 spells CASLRMTATNEKLFF. CDR3 DNA sequence: TGTGCCAGCCTCCGGATGACAGCAACTAATGAAAAACTGTTTTTT.